This TCR beta chain was captured in a study of T-cell memory formation after mild COVID-19. TCRdb recomputed calls from the 5' RACE reads with MiXCR, one row per CDR3 protein. The top ten clones hold roughly a fifth of a sample with fewer than 400,000 distinct CDR3 sequences, roughly 13% of them seen once. This clonotype appeared a few times. The antigen is undetermined. The CDR3 contains 15 residues. Trimming left V 3 bases short and J 5 bases short, with 14 bases between. Germline assignment: CDR1 SGHAT and CDR2 FQNNGV. Study outcomes and limitations: Cross-reactive memory seemingly joined, as some responding clones were found in pre-infection memory.

What was sequenced was PBMCs or a T cell subset sorted from them (not recorded which). The rearrangement links TRBV11-2 to TRBJ1-5; a possible D gene is TRBD1 (6 bases). The source is a man between 18 and 29 years old who had mild COVID-19 (a few samples of this study predate the infection). Cell type and time point are not known. For the CDR3, the DNA is TGTGCCAGCAGCTTCGGCAGGGGCCACTATCAGCCCCAGCATTTT. Encoded protein: CASSFGRGHYQPQHF.